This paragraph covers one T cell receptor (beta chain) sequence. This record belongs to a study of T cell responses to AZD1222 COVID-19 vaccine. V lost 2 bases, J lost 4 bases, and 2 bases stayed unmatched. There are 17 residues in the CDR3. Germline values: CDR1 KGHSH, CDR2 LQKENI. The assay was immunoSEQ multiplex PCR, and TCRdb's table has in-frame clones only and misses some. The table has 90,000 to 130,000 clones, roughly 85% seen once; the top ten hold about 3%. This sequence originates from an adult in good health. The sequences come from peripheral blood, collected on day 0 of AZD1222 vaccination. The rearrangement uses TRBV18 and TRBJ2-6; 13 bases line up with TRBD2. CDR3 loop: CASSPTSGRAGANVLTF. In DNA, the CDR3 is TGTGCCAGCTCACCAACTAGCGGGAGGGCCGGGGCCAACGTCCTGACTTTC.